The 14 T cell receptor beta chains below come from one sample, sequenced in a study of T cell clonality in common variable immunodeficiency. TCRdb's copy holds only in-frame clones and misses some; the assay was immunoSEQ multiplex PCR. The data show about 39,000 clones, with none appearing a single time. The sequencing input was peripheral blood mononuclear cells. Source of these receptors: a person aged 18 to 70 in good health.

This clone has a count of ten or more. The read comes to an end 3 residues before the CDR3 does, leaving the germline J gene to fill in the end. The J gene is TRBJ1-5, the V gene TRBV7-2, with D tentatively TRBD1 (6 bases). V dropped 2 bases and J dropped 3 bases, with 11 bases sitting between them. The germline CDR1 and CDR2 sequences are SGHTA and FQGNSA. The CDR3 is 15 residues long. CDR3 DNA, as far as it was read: TGTGCCAGCAGCTTAACAGGGTCGGACAATCAGCCC. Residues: CASSLTGSDNQP. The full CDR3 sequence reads CASSLTGSDNQPQHF.

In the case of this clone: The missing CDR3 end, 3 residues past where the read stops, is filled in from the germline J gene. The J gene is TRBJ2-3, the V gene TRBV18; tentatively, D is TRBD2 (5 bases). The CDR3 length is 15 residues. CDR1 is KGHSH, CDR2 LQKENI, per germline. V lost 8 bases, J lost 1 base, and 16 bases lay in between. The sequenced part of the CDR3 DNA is TGTGCCAGCAGAGTACGGGGAAGGGGCACAGATACG. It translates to CASRVRGRGTDT. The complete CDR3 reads CASRVRGRGTDTQYF.

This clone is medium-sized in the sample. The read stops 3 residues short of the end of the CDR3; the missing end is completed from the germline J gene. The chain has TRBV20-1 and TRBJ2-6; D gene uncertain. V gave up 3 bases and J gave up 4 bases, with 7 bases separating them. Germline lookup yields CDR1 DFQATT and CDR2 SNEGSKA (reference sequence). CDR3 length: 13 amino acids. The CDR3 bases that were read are TGCAGTGCTAGTCAGTCGGGGGCCAACGTC. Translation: CSASQSGANV. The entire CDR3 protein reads CSASQSGANVLTF.

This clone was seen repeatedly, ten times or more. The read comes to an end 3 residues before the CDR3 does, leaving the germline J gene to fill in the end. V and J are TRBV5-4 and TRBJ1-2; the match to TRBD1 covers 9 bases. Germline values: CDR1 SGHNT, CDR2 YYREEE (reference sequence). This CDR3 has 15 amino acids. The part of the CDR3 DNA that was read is TGTGCCAGCAGCACCAACAGGGGGCTAGCTCTCGGC. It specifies CASSTNRGLALG. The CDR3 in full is CASSTNRGLALGYTF.

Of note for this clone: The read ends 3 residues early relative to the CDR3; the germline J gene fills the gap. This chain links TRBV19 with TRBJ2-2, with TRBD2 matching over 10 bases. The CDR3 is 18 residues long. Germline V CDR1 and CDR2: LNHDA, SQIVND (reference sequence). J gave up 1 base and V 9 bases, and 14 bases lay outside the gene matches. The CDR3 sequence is CARIALRLAGKNTGELFF. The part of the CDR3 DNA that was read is TGTGCCAGGATCGCCCTTAGACTAGCGGGTAAGAACACCGGGGAG.

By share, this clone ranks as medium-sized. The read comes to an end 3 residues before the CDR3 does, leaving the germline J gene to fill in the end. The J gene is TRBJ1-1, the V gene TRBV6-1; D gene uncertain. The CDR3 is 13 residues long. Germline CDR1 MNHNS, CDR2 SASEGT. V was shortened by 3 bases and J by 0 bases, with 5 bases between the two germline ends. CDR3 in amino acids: CASSDDMNTEAFF. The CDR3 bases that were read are TGTGCCAGCAGTGATGACATGAACACTGAA.

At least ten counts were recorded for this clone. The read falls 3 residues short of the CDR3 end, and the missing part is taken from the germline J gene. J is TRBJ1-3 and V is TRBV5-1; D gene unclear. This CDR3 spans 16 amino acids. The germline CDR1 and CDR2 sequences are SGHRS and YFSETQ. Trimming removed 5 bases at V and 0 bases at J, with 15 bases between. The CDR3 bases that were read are TGCGCCAGCAGTCTTGGTGGTCCAGGCTCTGGAAACACC. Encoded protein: CASSLGGPGSGNT. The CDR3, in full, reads CASSLGGPGSGNTIYF.

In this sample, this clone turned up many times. The CDR3 loop reads CASNTDLNTEAFF. The sequenced CDR3 bases are TGTGCCAGCAACACAGATCTGAACACTGAA. The V call is TRBV7-9, the J call TRBJ1-1; D ambiguous. Read sequence stops 3 residues before the CDR3 end, and the germline J gene provides the missing end. The CDR3 runs to 13 residues. Per the germline V gene, CDR1 is SEHNR and CDR2 is FQNEAQ (reference sequence). Trimming removed 7 bases from V and 0 bases from J, with 9 bases in between.

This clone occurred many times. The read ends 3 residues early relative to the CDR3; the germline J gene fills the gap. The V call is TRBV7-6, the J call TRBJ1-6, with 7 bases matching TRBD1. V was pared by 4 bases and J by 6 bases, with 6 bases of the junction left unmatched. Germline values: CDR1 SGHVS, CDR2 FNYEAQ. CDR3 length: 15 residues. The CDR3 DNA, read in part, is TGTGCCAGCAGCTCCTCCGGGACAGTTAATTCACCC. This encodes CASSSSGTVNSP. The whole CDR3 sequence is CASSSSGTVNSPLHF.

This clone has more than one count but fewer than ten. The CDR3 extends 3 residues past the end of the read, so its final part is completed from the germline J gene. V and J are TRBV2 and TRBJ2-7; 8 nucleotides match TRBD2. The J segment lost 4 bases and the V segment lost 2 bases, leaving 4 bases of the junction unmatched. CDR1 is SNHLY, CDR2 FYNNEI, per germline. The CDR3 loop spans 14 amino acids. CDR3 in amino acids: CASSERAGVYEQYF. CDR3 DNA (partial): TGTGCCAGCAGTGAACGAGCGGGAGTGTACGAG.

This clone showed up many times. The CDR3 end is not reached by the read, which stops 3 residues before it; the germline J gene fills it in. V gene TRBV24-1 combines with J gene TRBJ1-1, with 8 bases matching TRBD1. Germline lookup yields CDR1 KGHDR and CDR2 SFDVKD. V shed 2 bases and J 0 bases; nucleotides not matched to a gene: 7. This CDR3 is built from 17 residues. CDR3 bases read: TGTGCCACCAGTGATTCAGGGGGCGCAGGCATGAACACTGAA. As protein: CATSDSGGAGMNTE. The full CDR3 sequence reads CATSDSGGAGMNTEAFF.

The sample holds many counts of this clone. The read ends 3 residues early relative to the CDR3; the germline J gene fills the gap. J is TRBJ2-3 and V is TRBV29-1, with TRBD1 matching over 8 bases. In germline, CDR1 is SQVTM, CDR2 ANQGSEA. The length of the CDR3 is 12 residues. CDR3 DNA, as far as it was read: TGCAGCGAAACTCGACAGGGGCCGACG. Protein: CSETRQGPT. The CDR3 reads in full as CSETRQGPTQYF.

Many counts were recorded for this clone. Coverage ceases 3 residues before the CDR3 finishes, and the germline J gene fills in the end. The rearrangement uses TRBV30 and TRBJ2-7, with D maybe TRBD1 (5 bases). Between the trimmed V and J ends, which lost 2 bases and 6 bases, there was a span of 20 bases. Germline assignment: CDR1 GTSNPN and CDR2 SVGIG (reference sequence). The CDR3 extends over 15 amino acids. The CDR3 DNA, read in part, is TGTGCCTGGAGTAGGGATCCGTTAGGAACAGGCGAG. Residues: CAWSRDPLGTGE. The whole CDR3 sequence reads CAWSRDPLGTGEQYF.

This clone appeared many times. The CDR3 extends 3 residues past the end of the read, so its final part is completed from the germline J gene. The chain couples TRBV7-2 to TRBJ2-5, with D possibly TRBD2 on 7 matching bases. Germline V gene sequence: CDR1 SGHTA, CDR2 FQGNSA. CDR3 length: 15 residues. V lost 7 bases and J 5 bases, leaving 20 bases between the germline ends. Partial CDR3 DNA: TGTGCCAGCAAGCTTATTGGGGGGGCTTTTGAGACC. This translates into CASKLIGGAFET. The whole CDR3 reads CASKLIGGAFETQYF. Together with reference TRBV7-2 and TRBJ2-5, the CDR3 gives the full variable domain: GAGVSQSPSNKVTEKGKDVELRCDPISGHTALYWYRQSLGQGLEFLIYFQGNSAPDKSGLPSDRFSAERTGGSVSTLTIQRTQQEDSAVYLCASKLIGGAFETQYFGPGTRLLVL.